This TCR beta chain was sequenced for a study of blood T cell repertoires in COVID-19. The overall study: PBMCs, B-cell-depleted T cells, or T cells provided the cDNA or gDNA that made up the material.

The CDR3 consists of 14 residues. Trimming removed 3 bases from V and 3 bases from J; junction bases left unmatched: 4. Germline values: CDR1 SQVTM, CDR2 ANQGSEA. This table comes from immunoSEQ multiplex PCR, and its TCRdb copy is limited to in-frame clones, with some not included. The table has 60,000 to 80,000 clones, roughly 80% seen once. This clone was recorded only once. The sample was PBMCs or T cells enriched from blood (not recorded which). J is TRBJ2-3 and V is TRBV29-1; 9 nucleotides agree with TRBD1. The clonotype was recovered from a woman in her forties with acute COVID-19. The CDR3, as DNA: TGCAGCGTTGAGATTGGGACAGGGACAGATACGCAGTATTTT. Translating it yields CSVEIGTGTDTQYF.